The 9 T cell receptor beta chains below all came from one sample that was sequenced in a study of early T cells in non-severe SARS-CoV-2 infection. MiXCR, run by TCRdb on the 5' RACE reads, gives a single entry per CDR3 protein. This sample has 90,000 to 120,000 distinct CDR3 sequences, with around 10% found just once. Sequencing was carried out using whole blood. The source is an adult who was a healthcare worker with PCR-confirmed SARS-CoV-2 infection or an uninfected control (not recorded which).

This clonotype was picked up a small number of times. The CDR3 is CASRPGPLSYNEQFF. The CDR3 region has the DNA TGTGCCAGCAGACCGGGACCCCTCTCCTACAATGAGCAGTTCTTC. V usage is TRBV5-6 and J usage is TRBJ2-1; D tentatively reads TRBD1 or TRBD2 (5 bases each). Trimming removed 5 bases from V and 0 bases from J, with 12 bases in between. The CDR3 totals 15 residues. Germline CDR1 reads SGHDT; CDR2 reads YYEEEE.

This clonotype turned up a few times. The rearrangement uses TRBV29-1 and TRBJ1-2; a possible D gene is TRBD1 (6 bases). The CDR3 has 12 amino acids. Trimming removed 6 bases from V and 3 bases from J, with 11 bases in between. CDR1 is SQVTM and CDR2 is ANQGSEA in the germline V gene. The CDR3 spells CSVGDRHYGYTF. The CDR3 region has the DNA TGCAGCGTCGGAGACAGGCACTATGGCTACACCTTC.

This clonotype appeared many times. The J gene is TRBJ2-6, the V gene TRBV24-1; 7 bases match TRBD2. Per the germline V gene, CDR1 is KGHDR and CDR2 is SFDVKD. The trim removed 5 bases at V and 0 bases at J, leaving 6 bases unmatched. The CDR3 contains 17 residues. CDR3 in amino acids: CATSGGAGDSGANVLTF. Written as DNA, the CDR3 is TGTGCCACCAGTGGCGGTGCGGGGGACTCTGGGGCCAACGTCCTGACTTTC.

This clonotype was seen at least ten times. V and J are TRBV27 and TRBJ2-1, with TRBD1 matching over 7 bases. J was trimmed by 5 bases and V by 4 bases; bases with no gene match: 11. Germline-derived CDR1 and CDR2 are MNHEY and SMNVEV (reference sequence). This CDR3 has 16 residues. The CDR3 is CASSSPPTGWDNEQFF. The CDR3 nucleotides read TGTGCCAGCAGTTCCCCCCCGACAGGGTGGGACAATGAGCAGTTCTTC.

Points on this clonotype: This may be a read error, as it is one base from a much larger clone. The J gene is TRBJ1-4, the V gene TRBV12-3 or TRBV12-4; perhaps TRBD1 as D (6 bases). The length of the CDR3 is 14 residues. The CDR3 reads CVSSTGIDLRKLFF. CDR3 nucleotide sequence: TGTGTCAGCAGCACAGGGATTGATTTAAGAAAACTGTTTTTT.

The chain joins TRBV11-2 to TRBJ2-5, with D perhaps TRBD1 (5 bases). Germline V gene sequence: CDR1 SGHAT, CDR2 FQNNGV. With 0 bases removed from V and 7 bases from J, the gap between germline ends came to 9 bases. The CDR3 length is 13 residues. CDR3 DNA sequence: TGTGCCAGCAGCTTAGAGCAAGGGGCGACCCAGTACTTC. This sequence encodes CASSLEQGATQYF.

The table lists this clonotype with many counts. The chain recombines TRBV20-1 with TRBJ2-7, with TRBD2 matching over 9 bases. V dropped 3 bases and J dropped 7; count of bases not matched to a gene: 10. In germline, CDR1 is DFQATT, CDR2 SNEGSKA (reference sequence). The length of the CDR3 is 14 residues. The CDR3 is CSARRLAEVGEQYF. CDR3 DNA: TGCAGTGCTAGGAGACTAGCGGAGGTAGGGGAGCAGTACTTC.

This clonotype has at least ten counts. V gene TRBV5-1 combines with J gene TRBJ1-1; the D is unclear. The CDR3 length is 15 residues. V was clipped by 0 bases and J by 2 bases, with 11 bases between them. CDR1 is SGHRS, CDR2 YFSETQ, per germline. This CDR3 reads CASSLEPWANTEAFF. DNA of the CDR3: TGCGCCAGCAGCTTGGAGCCCTGGGCCAACACTGAAGCTTTCTTT.

This chain connects TRBV5-4 to TRBJ1-3, with 8 bases fitting TRBD1. The CDR3 is made up of 15 amino acids. CDR1 and CDR2 (germline): SGHNT, YYREEE (reference sequence). Trimming cost V 5 bases and J 2 bases; bases outside gene matches: 6. This CDR3 reads CASRPGQVPGNTIYF. CDR3 sequence (DNA): TGTGCCAGCAGACCGGGACAGGTTCCTGGAAACACCATATATTTT.